Shown below are 31 T cell receptor beta chains from a single sample sequenced in a study of T cell responses to AZD1222 COVID-19 vaccine. TCRdb's copy holds only in-frame clones and misses some; the assay was immunoSEQ multiplex PCR. Counted here are roughly 97,000 clones, roughly nine tenths occurring once; the ten biggest clones make up over 3%. The source material was peripheral blood, sampled 28 days after the second dose of the MenACWY control vaccine. These receptors came from an adult who received the MenACWY meningococcal vaccine as a control.

This rearrangement joins TRBV24-1 to TRBJ2-1; 9 nucleotides agree with TRBD2. V dropped 1 base and J dropped 7; count of bases not matched to a gene: 4. CDR3 length: 15 amino acids. Germline V gene data show CDR1 as KGHDR and CDR2 as SFDVKD. The CDR3 spells CATSDFKRGENEQFF. The CDR3 nucleotides are TGTGCCACCAGTGATTTCAAGCGGGGGGAAAATGAGCAGTTCTTC.

This chain connects TRBV5-4 to TRBJ2-2, with D possibly matching TRBD2 (6 bases). The V gene's germline CDR1 is SGHNT and CDR2 YYREEE (reference sequence). The CDR3 extends over 16 amino acids. V lost 1 base to trimming and J lost 0 bases, with 10 bases between them. The CDR3 region has the DNA TGTGCCAGCAGCTTGCCGGCGGGGACGAACACCGGGGAGCTGTTTTTT. It is translated as CASSLPAGTNTGELFF.

J is TRBJ2-5 and V is TRBV15; no firm D call. Trimming removed 5 bases at V and 2 bases at J, with 6 bases between. The V gene's germline CDR1 is LNHNV and CDR2 YYDKDF (reference sequence). CDR3 length: 12 amino acids. The CDR3 sequence: CATSLGQETQYF. In DNA, the CDR3 is TGTGCCACCAGCTTGGGGCAAGAGACCCAGTACTTC.

This chain joins TRBV5-6 and TRBJ1-3; 7 bases align to TRBD1. V trimming: 1 base; J trimming: 0 bases; junction bases outside the gene matches: 1. The CDR3 is 15 amino acids. Germline CDR1 is SGHDT and CDR2 is YYEEEE. The CDR3 DNA reads as TGTGCCAGCAGCTTGCACAGGGGCTCTGGAAACACCATATATTTT. Protein product: CASSLHRGSGNTIYF.

The chain recombines TRBV10-1 with TRBJ2-2, with TRBD2 as a possible D gene (5 bases). V shed 6 bases and J shed 5 bases, with 10 bases lying between them. Per the germline V gene, CDR1 is WNHNN and CDR2 is SYGVQD (reference sequence). This CDR3 contains 13 residues. The CDR3 region is CASSRDGTGELFF. The CDR3, as DNA: TGCGCCAGCAGCCGGGATGGGACCGGGGAGCTGTTTTTT.

This clone was observed a handful of times. The rearrangement links TRBV27 to TRBJ1-5; a weak D match, TRBD1 (5 bases). Trimming stripped 1 base from V and 1 base from J, with 11 bases between. This CDR3 has 16 amino acids. CDR1 is MNHEY and CDR2 is SMNVEV in the germline V gene (reference sequence). Here the CDR3 DNA reads TGTGCCAGCAGTTTATGGGGCGGGAAGAGCAATCAGCCCCAGCATTTT. It is translated as CASSLWGGKSNQPQHF.

V and J are TRBV7-2 and TRBJ2-7, with D perhaps matching TRBD2 (6 bases). Germline V gene lookup returns CDR1 SGHTA and CDR2 FQGNSA. V was clipped by 6 bases and J by 3 bases, with 18 bases between them. CDR3 size: 15 residues. CDR3 sequence: CASRSPGSGDYEQYF. CDR3 nucleotide sequence: TGTGCCAGCAGATCTCCGGGGTCGGGGGACTACGAGCAGTACTTC.

The chain's CDR3 is CASSSLTTGVSSPLHF. DNA for the CDR3: TGTGCCAGCAGCTCTCTAACGACAGGGGTTTCCTCACCCCTCCACTTT. The V call is TRBV7-9, the J call TRBJ1-6; the match to TRBD1 covers 8 bases. V lost 4 bases to trimming and J lost 10 bases; unmatched junction nucleotides: 12. This CDR3 has 16 amino acids. Per the germline V gene, CDR1 is SEHNR and CDR2 is FQNEAQ (reference sequence).

Here the CDR3 DNA reads TGTGCCAGCAGAACCACACGGGGACAGCAAAACACTGAAGCTTTCTTT. Its translation: CASRTTRGQQNTEAFF. This chain connects TRBV28 to TRBJ1-1; 7 bases are a match to TRBD1. Germline V gene data show CDR1 as MDHEN and CDR2 as SYDVKM. Trimming at V came to 6 bases and at J to 2 bases, leaving 12 bases not matched to a gene. The CDR3 loop spans 16 amino acids. The full variable domain, rest sourced from reference TRBV28 and TRBJ1-1, is DVKVTQSSRYLVKRTGEKVFLECVQDMDHENMFWYRQDPGLGLRLIYFSYDVKMKEKGDIPEGYSVSREKKERFSLILESASTNQTSMYLCASRTTRGQQNTEAFFGQGTRLTVV.

The V call is TRBV3-1 (or the pseudogene TRBV3-2), the J call TRBJ2-7; 10 bases are shared with TRBD1. CDR1 LGHDT and CDR2 YNNKEL come from the germline V gene (reference sequence). Trimming removed 8 bases from V and 1 base from J; junction bases left unmatched: 8. This CDR3 spans 15 amino acids. Written as DNA, the CDR3 is TGTGCCAGCCAACTCGAGGGACAGGGGTCCTACGAGCAGTACTTC. Its translation is CASQLEGQGSYEQYF.

This chain joins TRBV21-1 and TRBJ1-2; the table's D call of TRBD1 was not tested on the DNA. TRBV21-1 is classified as a pseudogene. CDR3 size: 14 residues. The CDR3 DNA reads TGTGCCAGCAGCAAAAATCCAGGTGACTATGGCTACACCTTC. This gives the protein CASSKNPGDYGYTF.

The chain joins TRBV10-3 to TRBJ2-5, with TRBD2 matching 9 bases. The germline CDR1 and CDR2 sequences are ENHRY and SYGVKD. With V trimmed by 10 bases and J by 4 bases, 10 bases remained unmatched. This CDR3 region has 14 residues. The CDR3 bases are TGTGCCACTTTAGCGGGGGACCTAGGAGAGACCCAGTACTTC. Amino acid sequence: CATLAGDLGETQYF.

This chain joins TRBV7-8 and TRBJ2-7; 10 bases match TRBD1. CDR1 is SGHVS, CDR2 FQNEAQ, per germline. There are 14 residues in the CDR3. V trimming: 1 base; J trimming: 6 bases; junction bases outside the gene matches: 3. For the CDR3, the DNA is TGTGCCAGCAGCTTAGTGAGGACAGGGGGCGAGCAGTACTTC. It specifies CASSLVRTGGEQYF. The full variable domain, its missing parts supplied by reference TRBV7-8 and TRBJ2-7, is GAGVSQSPRYKVAKRGQDVALRCDPISGHVSLFWYQQALGQGPEFLTYFQNEAQLDKSGLPSDRFFAERPEGSVSTLKIQRTQQEDSAVYLCASSLVRTGGEQYFGPGTRLTVT.

CDR3 in DNA: TGCGCCAGCAGCGACGACAGTGAAGGAGATACGCAGTATTTT. This translates into CASSDDSEGDTQYF. This rearrangement joins TRBV5-1 to TRBJ2-3; D might be TRBD1 (5 bases). Trimming removed 4 bases at V and 5 bases at J, with 14 bases between. Germline values: CDR1 SGHRS, CDR2 YFSETQ. The CDR3 loop spans 14 amino acids. Based on the CDR3 plus reference TRBV5-1 and TRBJ2-3, the full variable domain is KAGVTQTPRYLIKTRGQQVTLSCSPISGHRSVSWYQQTPGQGLQFLFEYFSETQRNKGNFPGRFSGRQFSNSRSEMNVSTLELGDSALYLCASSDDSEGDTQYFGPGTRLTVL.

The CDR3 sequence is CASSLWGPLSGYTF. As DNA, the CDR3 is TGTGCCAGCAGTTTATGGGGCCCACTGTCTGGCTACACCTTC. V gene TRBV28 combines with J gene TRBJ1-2; D is uncertain. Deletions cut 0 bases from V and 7 bases from J, with 12 bases between. Germline CDR1 and CDR2: MDHEN and SYDVKM. The CDR3 runs 14 residues.

The chain combines TRBV7-9 with TRBJ2-2, with 11 nucleotides matching TRBD1. J was trimmed by 5 bases and V by 5 bases; bases with no gene match: 7. This CDR3 contains 16 residues. Germline assignment: CDR1 SEHNR and CDR2 FQNEAQ (reference sequence). DNA for the CDR3: TGTGCCAGCAGCCCCGGGACAGGGGGGAGAACCGGGGAGCTGTTTTTT. As protein: CASSPGTGGRTGELFF. The variable domain in full, completed from reference TRBV7-9 and TRBJ2-2, reads DTGVSQNPRHKITKRGQNVTFRCDPISEHNRLYWYRQTLGQGPEFLTYFQNEAQLEKSRLLSDRFSAERPKGSFSTLEIQRTEQGDSAMYLCASSPGTGGRTGELFFGEGSRLTVL.

This rearrangement joins TRBV6-4 to TRBJ2-1, with 12 bases matching TRBD2. CDR1 is MRHNA and CDR2 is SNTAGT in the germline V gene. CDR3 length equals 15 residues. V shed 6 bases and J 5 bases; nucleotides not matched to a gene: 5. CDR3 nucleotide sequence: TGTGCCAGCAGCTCGACTAGCGGGGGAAACAATGAGCAGTTCTTC. It codes for CASSSTSGGNNEQFF.

The CDR3 DNA reads TGTGCCAGCAGTTACTCCCAGGAGGTCGCTGAAGCTTTCTTT. Translation: CASSYSQEVAEAFF. The chain joins TRBV6-6 to TRBJ1-1; D is uncertain. CDR1 is MNHNY, CDR2 SVGAGI, per germline (reference sequence). The length of the CDR3 is 14 residues. The germline V and J ends were trimmed by 0 bases and 6 bases, with 11 bases remaining between them.

The V gene is TRBV3-1 (or the pseudogene TRBV3-2), the J gene TRBJ1-1; D is undetermined. The CDR3 covers 13 residues. The V gene's germline CDR1 is LGHDT and CDR2 YNNKEL (reference sequence). V lost 1 base, J lost 1 base, and 4 bases lay in between. CDR3 sequence (DNA): TGTGCCAGCAGCCAAGTACAGAACACTGAAGCTTTCTTT. Its translation is CASSQVQNTEAFF.

The rearrangement uses TRBV19 and TRBJ1-6; the match to TRBD1 covers 11 bases. The CDR3 spans 17 residues. Looked up from germline, CDR1 is LNHDA and CDR2 is SQIVND (reference sequence). The V segment lost 4 bases and the J segment 0 bases; nucleotides outside the gene matches: 2. The chain's CDR3 is CASSTGTGGSYNSPLHF. The DNA for the CDR3 is TGTGCCAGTAGTACCGGGACAGGGGGCTCCTATAATTCACCCCTCCACTTT. Full variable domain (remainder filled in from reference TRBV19 and TRBJ1-6): DGGITQSPKYLFRKEGQNVTLSCEQNLNHDAMYWYRQDPGQGLRLIYYSQIVNDFQKGDIAEGYSVSREKKESFPLTVTSAQKNPTAFYLCASSTGTGGSYNSPLHFGNGTRLTVT.

This rearrangement joins TRBV7-9 to TRBJ1-5; 7 positions agree with TRBD1. Trimming cost V 5 bases and J 9 bases; bases outside gene matches: 7. The CDR3 runs to 13 residues. The germline gives CDR1 SEHNR, CDR2 FQNEAQ (reference sequence). CDR3 amino acids: CASSPGQKAPQHF. CDR3 DNA: TGTGCCAGCAGCCCGGGACAGAAGGCGCCCCAGCATTTT. Using reference TRBV7-9 and TRBJ1-5 for the parts outside the CDR3, the full variable domain is DTGVSQNPRHKITKRGQNVTFRCDPISEHNRLYWYRQTLGQGPEFLTYFQNEAQLEKSRLLSDRFSAERPKGSFSTLEIQRTEQGDSAMYLCASSPGQKAPQHFGDGTRLSIL.

The rearrangement links TRBV28 to TRBJ2-7; 9 nucleotides align to TRBD1. Germline CDR1 reads MDHEN; CDR2 reads SYDVKM. With V trimmed by 6 bases and J by 5 bases, 2 bases remained unmatched. The CDR3 has 12 amino acids. This CDR3 reads CASSRDRDEQYF. The CDR3 DNA reads TGTGCCAGCAGCAGGGACAGGGACGAGCAGTACTTC.

The CDR3 region is CARGERAGDTEAFF. The DNA for the CDR3 is TGTGCCCGCGGCGAGAGGGCCGGGGACACTGAAGCTTTCTTT. The chain links TRBV6-4 to TRBJ1-1; D unresolved. The V gene lost 11 bases and the J gene lost 3 bases, with 19 bases spanning the gap. This CDR3 spans 14 amino acids. CDR1 and CDR2 (germline): MRHNA, SNTAGT.

The gene calls are TRBV6-4 and TRBJ2-1, with D perhaps matching TRBD2 (5 bases). CDR3 size: 14 residues. Trimming left V 3 bases short and J 9 bases short, with 15 bases between. The germline V gene encodes CDR1 MRHNA and CDR2 SNTAGT. The CDR3 reads CASSEISGRSEQFF. The DNA for the CDR3 is TGTGCCAGCAGTGAAATTTCGGGGAGAAGTGAGCAGTTCTTC.

This chain uses TRBV7-2 with TRBJ2-7, with D perhaps TRBD1 or TRBD2 (5 bases each). The CDR3 has 14 amino acids. CDR1 SGHTA and CDR2 FQGNSA come from the germline V gene. The V end lost 5 bases, the J end lost 6 bases, and 17 bases lay between the germline ends. CDR3 sequence reads: CASSARDPRTEQYF. In DNA form, the CDR3 reads TGTGCCAGCAGCGCCCGGGACCCCAGAACCGAGCAGTACTTC.

The chain has TRBV5-1 and TRBJ1-2, with D perhaps matching TRBD1 (6 bases). Trimming took off 1 base at V and 7 bases at J, with 14 bases between the two ends. The CDR3 length is 14 residues. Germline V CDR1 and CDR2: SGHRS, YFSETQ. Written as DNA, the CDR3 is TGCGCCAGCAGCTTGTCATCAGGGGTGGTTGGCTACACCTTC. Protein: CASSLSSGVVGYTF.

The chain recombines TRBV5-5 with TRBJ2-7; D call uncertain. Trimming removed 7 bases at V and 2 bases at J, with 4 bases between. Germline V CDR1 and CDR2: SGHKS, YYEKEE (reference sequence). This CDR3 region has 10 residues. Written as DNA, the CDR3 is TGTGCCAGCGGTACCTACGAGCAGTACTTC. It specifies CASGTYEQYF.

The genes are TRBV5-6 and TRBJ2-7, with a tentative D call TRBD2 (7 bases). Trimming removed 0 bases at V and 2 bases at J, with 15 bases between. The CDR3 contains 16 residues. CDR1 is SGHDT, CDR2 YYEEEE, per germline. The CDR3 loop reads CASSLGRGGGTYEQYF. CDR3 nucleotides: TGTGCCAGCAGCTTGGGTCGGGGAGGGGGGACCTACGAGCAGTACTTC.

The chain couples TRBV19 to TRBJ1-4; no reliable D call. Trimming left V 3 bases short and J 7 bases short, with 9 bases between. Germline values: CDR1 LNHDA, CDR2 SQIVND (reference sequence). The CDR3 consists of 13 residues. As DNA, the CDR3 is TGTGCCAGTAGTATCTCCATACGTGAAAAACTGTTTTTT. As protein: CASSISIREKLFF.

This clone was seen a single time. The genes are TRBV7-2 and TRBJ1-3; no reliable D call. The CDR3 loop spans 15 amino acids. CDR1 SGHTA and CDR2 FQGNSA come from the germline V gene. The V and J ends lost 2 bases and 0 bases respectively, with 8 bases between them. This CDR3 reads CASSLQTSSGNTIYF. The CDR3 nucleotides read TGTGCCAGCAGCTTACAAACCAGCTCTGGAAACACCATATATTTT. The whole variable domain, filled in from reference TRBV7-2 and TRBJ1-3, reads GAGVSQSPSNKVTEKGKDVELRCDPISGHTALYWYRQSLGQGLEFLIYFQGNSAPDKSGLPSDRFSAERTGGSVSTLTIQRTQQEDSAVYLCASSLQTSSGNTIYFGEGSWLTVV.

V is TRBV9 and J is TRBJ1-4, with 7 positions matching TRBD1. The V segment lost 4 bases and the J segment 7 bases; nucleotides outside the gene matches: 7. Germline lookup yields CDR1 SGDLS and CDR2 YYNGEE. The CDR3 length is 14 residues. The CDR3 nucleotides read TGTGCCAGCAGCCACGACAGGGCGGGTGAAAAACTGTTTTTT. It yields the protein CASSHDRAGEKLFF.